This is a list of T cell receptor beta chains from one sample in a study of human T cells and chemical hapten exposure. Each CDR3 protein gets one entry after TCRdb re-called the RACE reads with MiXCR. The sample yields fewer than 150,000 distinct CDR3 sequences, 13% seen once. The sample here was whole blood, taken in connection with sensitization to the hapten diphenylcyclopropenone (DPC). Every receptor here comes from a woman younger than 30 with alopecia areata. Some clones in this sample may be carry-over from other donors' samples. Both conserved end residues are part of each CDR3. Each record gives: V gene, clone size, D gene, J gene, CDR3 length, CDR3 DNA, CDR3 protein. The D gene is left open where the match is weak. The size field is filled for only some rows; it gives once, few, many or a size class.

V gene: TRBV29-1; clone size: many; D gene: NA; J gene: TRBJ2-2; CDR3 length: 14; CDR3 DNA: TGCAGCGTCCTACGACAGAAAACAGGCGGGGAGCTGTTTTTT; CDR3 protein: CSVLRQKTGGELFF
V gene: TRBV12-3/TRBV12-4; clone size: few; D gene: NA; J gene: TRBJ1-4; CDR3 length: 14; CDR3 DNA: TGTGCCAGCAGTTCCCGGGGGGGGAGTGAAAAACTGTTTTTT; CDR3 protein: CASSSRGGSEKLFF
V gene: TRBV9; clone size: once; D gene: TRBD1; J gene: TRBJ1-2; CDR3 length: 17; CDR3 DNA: TGTGCCAGCAGCGTAGCCGCAGGGGGCGCCGCTAACTATGGCTACACCTTC; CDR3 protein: CASSVAAGGAANYGYTF
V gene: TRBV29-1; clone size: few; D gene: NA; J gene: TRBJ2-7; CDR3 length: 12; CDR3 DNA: TGCAGCGTTGAAATGACAGGATCCCAGCAGTACTTC; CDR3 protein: CSVEMTGSQQYF
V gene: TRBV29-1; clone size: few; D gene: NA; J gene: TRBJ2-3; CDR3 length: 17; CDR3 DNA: TGCAGCGTTTCTGGGGGACTCACTCGCGGGAGCACAGATACGCAGTATTTT; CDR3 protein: CSVSGGLTRGSTDTQYF
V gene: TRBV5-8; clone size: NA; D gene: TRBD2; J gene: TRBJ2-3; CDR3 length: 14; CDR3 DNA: TGTGCCAACAGGCCGGGACTAGACACAGATACGCAGTATTTT; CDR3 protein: CANRPGLDTDTQYF
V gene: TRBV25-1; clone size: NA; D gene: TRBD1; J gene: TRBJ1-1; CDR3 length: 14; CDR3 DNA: TGTGCCAGCAGTCCCCTGGACAGGGTTAGTGAAGCTTTCTTT; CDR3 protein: CASSPLDRVSEAFF
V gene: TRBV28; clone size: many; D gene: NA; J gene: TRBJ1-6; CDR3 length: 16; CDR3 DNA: TGTGCCAGCAGTTTATCTTGGGGGGTCGAGGGCTCACCCCTCCACTTT; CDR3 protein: CASSLSWGVEGSPLHF
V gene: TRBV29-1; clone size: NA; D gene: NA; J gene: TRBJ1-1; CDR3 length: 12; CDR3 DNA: TGCAGCGTTGGTACAGATAACACTGAAGCTTTCTTT; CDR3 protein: CSVGTDNTEAFF
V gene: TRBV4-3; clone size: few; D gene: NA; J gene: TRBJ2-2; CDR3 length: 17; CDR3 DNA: TGCGCCAGCAGCCAGGCATTGGGCAGGGATTACACCGGGGAGCTGTTTTTT; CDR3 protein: CASSQALGRDYTGELFF
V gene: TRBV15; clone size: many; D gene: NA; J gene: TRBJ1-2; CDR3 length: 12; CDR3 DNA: TGTGCCACCCTGTCGAGTGAGGGAGGCTACACCTTC; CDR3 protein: CATLSSEGGYTF
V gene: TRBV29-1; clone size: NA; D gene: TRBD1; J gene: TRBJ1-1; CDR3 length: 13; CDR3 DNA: TGCAGCGTTGTGACAGGGGCGGGAACTGAAGCTTTCTTT; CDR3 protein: CSVVTGAGTEAFF
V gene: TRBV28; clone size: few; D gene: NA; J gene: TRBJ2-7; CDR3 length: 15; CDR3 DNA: TGTGCCAGCGCGACCCCTATAAGGGGCTCCTACGAGCAGTACTTC; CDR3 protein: CASATPIRGSYEQYF
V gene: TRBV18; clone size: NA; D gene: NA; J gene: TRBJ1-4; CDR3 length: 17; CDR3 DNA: TGTGCCAGCTCACTCGGTTCGATGGGGGGAACTAATGAAAAACTGTTTTTT; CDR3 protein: CASSLGSMGGTNEKLFF
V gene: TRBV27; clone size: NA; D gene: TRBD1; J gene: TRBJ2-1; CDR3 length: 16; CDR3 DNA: TGTGCCAGCAGTAGAGTCGGGACAGGGTCCTACAATGAGCAGTTCTTC; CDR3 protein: CASSRVGTGSYNEQFF
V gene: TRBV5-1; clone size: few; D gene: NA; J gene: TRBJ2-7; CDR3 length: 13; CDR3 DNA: TGCGCCAGCAGCTTGCTACAGGGTTGGGAGCAGTACTTC; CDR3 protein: CASSLLQGWEQYF
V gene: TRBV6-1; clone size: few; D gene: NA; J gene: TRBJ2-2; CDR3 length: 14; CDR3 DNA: TGTGCCAGCAGGACGTACGCGAACACCGGGGAGCTGTTTTTT; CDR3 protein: CASRTYANTGELFF
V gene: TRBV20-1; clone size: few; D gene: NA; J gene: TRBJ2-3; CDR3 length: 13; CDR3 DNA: TGCAGTGCTCCTCCGGGGTTGGCAGATACGCAGTATTTT; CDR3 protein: CSAPPGLADTQYF
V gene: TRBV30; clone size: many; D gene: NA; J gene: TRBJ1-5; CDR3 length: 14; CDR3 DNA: TGTGCCTGGAGTGTAGGGGGATACCATCAGCCCCAGCATTTT; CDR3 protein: CAWSVGGYHQPQHF
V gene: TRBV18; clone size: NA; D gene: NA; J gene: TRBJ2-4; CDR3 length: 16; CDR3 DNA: TGTGCCAGCTCACCACTCTCCGCAGGGGACAAAAACATTCAGTACTTC; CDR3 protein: CASSPLSAGDKNIQYF